The TCR beta chain described here comes from a study of T cell repertoires in cytomegalovirus infection. Study at large: It was recently identified HLA-C-restricted and well-studied HLA-B-restricted CMV epitopes that the study used. Public signatures in TCR beta pointed to CMV infection and matching HLA type.

This clonotype was seen a few times. Its target is unknown. Study observations and caveats: HLA-C-restricted, CMV-specific TCR beta clonotypes were dominant ex vivo.

TCRdb reprocessed the reads via MiXCR and lists one record per CDR3 protein. Among approximately 110,000 distinct CDR3 sequences listed, approximately 45% were seen once. The CDR3 spans 14 residues. CDR1 is MGHRA and CDR2 is YSYEKL in the germline V gene. Trimming removed 4 bases at V and 6 bases at J, with 13 bases between. This material consisted of CD8+ T cells from cultured PBMCs, taken from culture after CMV antigen stimulation. The chain has TRBV4-1 and TRBJ2-1; no reliable D call. This sequence was found in a human donor in good health (CMV status not recorded). Some clones in this sample may be carry-over from other donors' samples. The CDR3 nucleotides are TGCGCCAGCAGCCCGAGGACCAATGGCAATGAGCAGTTCTTC. It is translated as CASSPRTNGNEQFF.